The 8 T cell receptor beta chains presented below share a single source sample, sequenced in a study of T cells after yellow fever vaccination. TCRdb reanalysed the 5' RACE reads using MiXCR and keeps one entry per CDR3 protein. The profile covers about 430,000 distinct CDR3 sequences, with around 19% appearing a single time and over 15% taken by the ten largest. This specimen consisted of PBMCs, obtained before the yellow fever booster vaccination. These receptors all come from a man younger than 35 who received the YFV17D yellow fever vaccine.

The chain couples TRBV3-1 to TRBJ1-1; D remains ambiguous. The CDR3 contains 13 residues. Germline-derived CDR1 and CDR2 are LGHDT and YNNKEL (reference sequence). Deletions cut 3 bases from V and 4 bases from J, with 9 bases between. The CDR3 here is CASSHYPVTEAFF. CDR3 nucleotides: TGTGCCAGCAGCCACTATCCGGTCACTGAAGCTTTCTTT.

This clonotype was recorded at least ten times. Here the CDR3 reads CASSWDSNQPQHF. The CDR3 DNA follows: TGCGCCAGCAGCTGGGACAGCAATCAGCCCCAGCATTTT. The V call is TRBV5-1, the J call TRBJ1-5; the D gene is possibly TRBD1 (5 bases). With 3 bases removed from V and 1 base from J, the gap between germline ends came to 5 bases. The germline CDR1 and CDR2 sequences are SGHRS and YFSETQ. This CDR3 has 13 amino acids.

The chain combines TRBV4-1 with TRBJ1-5, with 9 bases lining up with TRBD1. Trimming cost V 2 bases and J 7 bases; bases outside gene matches: 6. CDR1 is MGHRA and CDR2 is YSYEKL in the germline V gene. The CDR3 consists of 15 residues. The CDR3 spells CASSQPGQGGQPQHF. The CDR3 DNA sequence: TGCGCCAGCAGCCAACCGGGACAGGGTGGACAGCCCCAGCATTTT.

This clonotype came up a few times. The DNA of the CDR3 is TGTGCCAGCACCGTGACAGGGGCCTACAATGAGCAGTTCTTC. Translating it yields CASTVTGAYNEQFF. The genes are TRBV7-2 and TRBJ2-1, with 8 bases that match TRBD1. V was pared by 7 bases and J by 2 bases, with 4 bases of the junction left unmatched. The CDR3 is 14 amino acids. Germline assignment: CDR1 SGHTA and CDR2 FQGNSA.

The V and J genes are TRBV7-6 and TRBJ2-1; D call uncertain. Trimming cost V 0 bases and J 4 bases, with 10 bases left between them. Per the germline V gene, CDR1 is SGHVS and CDR2 is FNYEAQ. The CDR3 consists of 15 residues. The CDR3, as DNA: TGTGCCAGCAGCTTAGCGCGCAGTCCATACAATGAGCAGTTCTTC. This translates into CASSLARSPYNEQFF.

This clonotype was seen a few times. The rearrangement joins TRBV7-9 to TRBJ2-1, with 7 bases matching TRBD2. Germline V gives CDR1 SEHNR, CDR2 FQNEAQ (reference sequence). CDR3 length equals 14 residues. J gave up 6 bases and V 5 bases, and 7 bases lay outside the gene matches. The CDR3 bases are TGTGCCAGCAGCGCTGCGGGAGTAAGCAATGAGCAGTTCTTC. This translates into CASSAAGVSNEQFF.

This clonotype was picked up a small number of times. The chain joins TRBV7-3 to TRBJ2-1; 7 bases are shared with TRBD1. The trim removed 3 bases at V and 3 bases at J, leaving 5 bases unmatched. The CDR3 loop spans 15 amino acids. From germline, CDR1 is SGHTA and CDR2 FQGTGA. The CDR3 loop is CASSFTRQGYNEQFF. CDR3 DNA: TGTGCCAGCAGCTTTACCCGACAGGGCTACAATGAGCAGTTCTTC.

In its sample, this clonotype was seen many times. The chain combines TRBV18 with TRBJ2-7, with D hard to call. The CDR3 extends over 13 amino acids. CDR1 and CDR2 from the germline V gene are KGHSH and LQKENI. The germline V and J ends were trimmed by 1 base and 3 bases, with 7 bases remaining between them. DNA for the CDR3: TGTGCCAGCTCACCACAGGGAAGCTACGAGCAGTACTTC. This codes for CASSPQGSYEQYF.